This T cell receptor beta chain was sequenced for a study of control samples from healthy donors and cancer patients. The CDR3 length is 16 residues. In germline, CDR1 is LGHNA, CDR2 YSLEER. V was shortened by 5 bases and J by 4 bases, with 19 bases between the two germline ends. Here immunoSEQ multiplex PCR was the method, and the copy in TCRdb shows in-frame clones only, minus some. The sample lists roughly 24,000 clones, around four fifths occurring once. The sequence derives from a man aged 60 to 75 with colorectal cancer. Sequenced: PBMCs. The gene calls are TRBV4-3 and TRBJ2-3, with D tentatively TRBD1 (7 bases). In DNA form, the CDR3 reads TGCGCCAGCAGCTATCTGCAGGGGGGCCTCTCAGATACGCAGTATTTT. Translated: CASSYLQGGLSDTQYF.